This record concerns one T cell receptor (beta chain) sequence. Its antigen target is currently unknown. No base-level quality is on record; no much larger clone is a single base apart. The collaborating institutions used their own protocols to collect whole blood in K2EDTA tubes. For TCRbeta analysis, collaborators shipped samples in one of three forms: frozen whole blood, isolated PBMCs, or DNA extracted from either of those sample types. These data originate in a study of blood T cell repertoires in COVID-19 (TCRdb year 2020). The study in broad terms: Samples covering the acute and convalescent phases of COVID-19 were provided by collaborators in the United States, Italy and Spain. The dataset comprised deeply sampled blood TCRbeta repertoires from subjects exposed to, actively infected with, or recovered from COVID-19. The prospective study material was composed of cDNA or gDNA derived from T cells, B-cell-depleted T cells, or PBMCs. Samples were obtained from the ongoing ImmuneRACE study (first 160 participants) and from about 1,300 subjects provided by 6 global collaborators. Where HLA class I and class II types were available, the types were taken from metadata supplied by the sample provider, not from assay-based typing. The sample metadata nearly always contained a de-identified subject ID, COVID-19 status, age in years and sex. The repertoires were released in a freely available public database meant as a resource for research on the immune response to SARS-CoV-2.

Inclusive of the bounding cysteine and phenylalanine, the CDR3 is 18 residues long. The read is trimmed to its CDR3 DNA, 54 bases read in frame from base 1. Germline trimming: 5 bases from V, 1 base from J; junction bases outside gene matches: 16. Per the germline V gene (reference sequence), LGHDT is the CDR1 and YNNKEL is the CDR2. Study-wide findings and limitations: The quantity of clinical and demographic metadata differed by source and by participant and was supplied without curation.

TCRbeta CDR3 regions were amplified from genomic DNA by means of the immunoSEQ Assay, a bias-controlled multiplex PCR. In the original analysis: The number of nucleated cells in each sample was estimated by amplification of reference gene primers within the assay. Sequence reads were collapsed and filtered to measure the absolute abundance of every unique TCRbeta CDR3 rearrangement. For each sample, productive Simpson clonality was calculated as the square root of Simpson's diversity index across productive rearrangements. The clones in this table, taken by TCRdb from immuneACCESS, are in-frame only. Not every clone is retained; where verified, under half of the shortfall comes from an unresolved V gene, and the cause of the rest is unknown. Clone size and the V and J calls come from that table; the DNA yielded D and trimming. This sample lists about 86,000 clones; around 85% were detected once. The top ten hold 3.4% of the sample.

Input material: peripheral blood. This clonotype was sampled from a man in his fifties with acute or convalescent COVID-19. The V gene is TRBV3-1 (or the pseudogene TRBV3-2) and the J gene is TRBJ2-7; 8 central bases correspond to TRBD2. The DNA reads TGTGCCAGCAGCACCCTCTATAGGGCGGGGGGCAGGTCCTACGAGCAGTACTTC. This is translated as CASSTLYRAGGRSYEQYF.